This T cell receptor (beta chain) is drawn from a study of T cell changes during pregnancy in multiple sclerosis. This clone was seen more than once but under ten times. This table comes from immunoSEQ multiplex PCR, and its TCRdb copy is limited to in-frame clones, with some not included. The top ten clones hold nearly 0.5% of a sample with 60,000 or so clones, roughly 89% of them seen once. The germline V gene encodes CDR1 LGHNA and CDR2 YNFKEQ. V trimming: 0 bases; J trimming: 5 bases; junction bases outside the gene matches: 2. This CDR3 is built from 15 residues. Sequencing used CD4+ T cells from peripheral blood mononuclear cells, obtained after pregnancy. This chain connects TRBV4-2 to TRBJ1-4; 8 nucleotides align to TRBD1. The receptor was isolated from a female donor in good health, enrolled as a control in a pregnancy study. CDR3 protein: CASSQDGTGNEKLFF. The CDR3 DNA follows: TGTGCCAGCAGCCAAGACGGGACAGGAAATGAAAAACTGTTTTTT.